In its sample, the clone carrying this T cell receptor (beta chain) was seen a few times. Its target is unknown. Primers: 60 Vbeta forward and 13 Jbeta reverse. TCRdb keeps only in-frame clones here, not all; method: immunoSEQ multiplex PCR. Among 150,000 to 200,000 clones listed, roughly 80% were seen once. This sample is part of a study of cytomegalovirus exposure and HLA in healthy donors. Overall study results and limits: A later analysis linked a missense DCLRE1C variant to TCR beta V- and J-gene trimming. Specificity of a few CMV-associated chains for CMV antigens was verified in vitro. What a later analysis showed was that several of the most significant clusters appeared linked to common viral pathogens. The productive fraction for most TCR beta V segments was about 87% or about 30% in an earlier analysis.

The clonotype comes from a male donor in good health and CMV-seronegative. The sequencing sample was made of PBMCs.

The CDR3 coding sequence is TGTGCCAGCAGACAGGGTTCCTACGAGCAGTACTTC. Translated, it gives CASRQGSYEQYF. The rearrangement links TRBV7-2 to TRBJ2-7, with a weak D call TRBD1 (6 bases). The CDR3 runs 12 residues. Trimming shortened V by 6 bases and J by 1 base, and 7 bases separated the two germline ends. CDR1 and CDR2 (germline): SGHTA, FQGNSA.